This is a list of T cell receptor beta chains from one sample in a study of T-cell memory formation after mild COVID-19. From the 5' RACE reads, TCRdb called clonotypes with MiXCR, one entry per CDR3 protein. This sample has under 700,000 distinct CDR3 sequences, with roughly 22% found just once. Specimen: PBMCs or a T cell subset sorted from them (not recorded which). Receptors originate from an adult woman who had mild COVID-19 (a few samples of this study predate the infection). Cell type and time point are not known. Both conserved end residues are part of each CDR3.

TRBV24-1,TRBJ2-3,CATSDLQGLSGGLITDTQYF
TRBV6-2/TRBV6-3,TRBJ1-5,CASSYAEGARNQPQHF
TRBV6-5,TRBJ2-2,CASSYGDSTGELFF
TRBV29-1,TRBJ2-3,CSVTADTQYF
TRBV16,TRBJ2-7,CASSQSGAGEQYF
TRBV21-1,TRBJ2-7,CASSKEGGLHEQYF
TRBV4-1,TRBJ2-7,CASSQSTSREQYF
TRBV12-3/TRBV12-4,TRBJ1-1,CASSRTALQRNTEAFF
TRBV6-6,TRBJ2-3,CASSYGQGAGDTQYF
TRBV24-1,TRBJ2-1,CATSDYQGHEQFF
TRBV6-2/TRBV6-3,TRBJ1-1,CASSYPGPRTEDFF
TRBV12-3/TRBV12-4,TRBJ2-7,CASSQTDRGGGYEQYF
TRBV4-3,TRBJ1-3,CASSQSGSGNTIYF
TRBV21-1,TRBJ1-1,CASSKGQDHTEAFF
TRBV5-1,TRBJ1-2,CASSLDPITVGSGYTF
TRBV7-3,TRBJ1-2,CASRILPVKSMADFGYTF
TRBV6-5,TRBJ2-6,CASGSRQGRANVLTF
TRBV20-1,TRBJ2-7,CSAPLSSYEQYF
TRBV20-1,TRBJ1-1,CSAKTEIQGDTEAFF
TRBV4-3,TRBJ1-2,CASSQVVVTGQGANYGYTF
TRBV6-5,TRBJ1-4,CASSPQWGNEKLFF
TRBV18,TRBJ1-5,CASSPVGYEDQPQHF
TRBV21-1,TRBJ2-2,CASSMPRDPGELFF
TRBV25-1,TRBJ2-7,CASSDHYEQYF
TRBV24-1,TRBJ2-2,CATSDLTALPGSGELFF
TRBV4-2,TRBJ2-7,CASSPPSGALTYEQYF
TRBV3-1,TRBJ2-1,CASSQGLAAYNEQFF
TRBV29-1,TRBJ2-1,CSVEGTENYNEQFF
TRBV7-8,TRBJ1-2,CASSSGTPLSYTF
TRBV11-3,TRBJ2-2,CASSEGIGRRTPGGLFF
TRBV9,TRBJ1-2,CASSPADSPNYGYTF
TRBV7-2,TRBJ2-7,CASSRAGQGTYEQYF
TRBV13,TRBJ2-7,CASSISGWGGEQYF
TRBV7-8,TRBJ1-5,CAGSETIGRNQPQHF
TRBV27,TRBJ1-1,CASSPAGGTTAEAFF
TRBV29-1,TRBJ2-3,CSASGTGDLDTQYF
TRBV7-7,TRBJ2-5,CASSLSGYGETQYF
TRBV4-3,TRBJ2-1,CASSPGSLGEQFF
TRBV7-8,TRBJ2-1,CASSQGDVTEQFF
TRBV6-1,TRBJ2-1,CASSEAPPRYEQFF
TRBV5-1,TRBJ2-1,CASSIINEQFF
TRBV5-6,TRBJ2-1,CASSLVRLGNNEQFF
TRBV2,TRBJ2-3,CASSELVEGDTQYF
TRBV12-3/TRBV12-4,TRBJ2-1,CASSLRRDGRNEQFF
TRBV29-1,TRBJ2-7,CSVGVTYEQYF